One TCR beta chain is described in this entry. Its specificity is unknown. These data come from a study of cytomegalovirus exposure and HLA in healthy donors. At the level of the study: Out of 150 million to 200 million T cells, an earlier analysis found over 100 million unique TCR beta sequences in total.

The study's findings and limits: Indistinguishable V segments such as TRBV6-2 and TRBV6-3 were excluded.

The CDR3 is 12 amino acids. Germline CDR1 LNHDA, CDR2 SQIVND (reference sequence). Trimming cost V 5 bases and J 3 bases, with 8 bases left between them. The study ran its PCR with 60 Vbeta and 13 Jbeta primers. The repertoire was sequenced with immunoSEQ multiplex PCR; TCRdb's copy has only in-frame clones and lacks some. The sample includes 150,000 to 250,000 clones, around three quarters seen only once; the top ten take 1.5% to 2%. This receptor was taken from a man between 25 and 39 years old in good health and CMV-seronegative. Sequenced material: PBMCs. The chain couples TRBV19 to TRBJ2-7; D is ambiguous. The CDR3 DNA reads TGTGCCAGTAGTGGCGCGGACTACGAGCAGTACTTC. It specifies CASSGADYEQYF.